The 2 T cell receptor beta chains presented below share a single source sample, sequenced in a study of shared clonotypes between healthy human individuals. Profiling relied on immunoSEQ multiplex PCR, and the TCRdb table lists in-frame clones only, not all of them. The table has roughly 1,500,000 clones, approximately 98.5% seen once. The sequencing sample was made of naive CD4+ T cells sorted from blood. Regarding subset: CD45RA+ positively selected. The source of these receptors is a man aged 30-40 years in good health.

The V and J genes are TRBV28 and TRBJ1-2; unclear D gene. From germline, CDR1 is MDHEN and CDR2 SYDVKM. The CDR3 covers 13 residues. Trimming took off 2 bases at V and 1 base at J, with 5 bases between the two ends. The CDR3, as DNA: TGTGCCAGCAGTTTACAGGATAACTATGGCTACACCTTC. Protein product: CASSLQDNYGYTF.

This chain joins TRBV7-2 and TRBJ1-5; TRBD1 agrees at 7 bases. The CDR3 extends over 17 amino acids. Germline V gene lookup returns CDR1 SGHTA and CDR2 FQGNSA. The J segment lost 5 bases and the V segment lost 7 bases, leaving 17 bases of the junction unmatched. The CDR3 loop reads CASTYEPGQRNHQPQHF. DNA of the CDR3: TGTGCCAGCACCTACGAACCGGGACAGAGGAATCATCAGCCCCAGCATTTT.